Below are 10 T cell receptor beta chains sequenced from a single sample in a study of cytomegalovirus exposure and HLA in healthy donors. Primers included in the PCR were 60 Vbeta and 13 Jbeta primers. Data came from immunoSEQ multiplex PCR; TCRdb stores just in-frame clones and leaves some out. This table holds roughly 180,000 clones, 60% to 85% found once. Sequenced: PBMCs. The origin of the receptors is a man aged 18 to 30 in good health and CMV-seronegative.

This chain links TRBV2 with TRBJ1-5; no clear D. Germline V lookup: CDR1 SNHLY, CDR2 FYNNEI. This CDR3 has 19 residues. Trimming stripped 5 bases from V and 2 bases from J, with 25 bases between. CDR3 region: CASSHDLVVGEGRNQPQHF. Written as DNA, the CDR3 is TGTGCCAGCAGTCACGATCTGGTAGTCGGGGAAGGCCGCAATCAGCCCCAGCATTTT.

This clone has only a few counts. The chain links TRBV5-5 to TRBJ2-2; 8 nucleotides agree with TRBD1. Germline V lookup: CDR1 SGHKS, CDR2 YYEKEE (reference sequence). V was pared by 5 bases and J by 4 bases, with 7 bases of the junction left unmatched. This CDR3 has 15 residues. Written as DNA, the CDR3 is TGTGCCAGCAGAAAGGACAGGGTTGGCACCGGGGAGCTGTTTTTT. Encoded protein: CASRKDRVGTGELFF. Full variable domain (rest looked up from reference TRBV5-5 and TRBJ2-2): DAGVTQSPTHLIKTRGQQVTLRCSPISGHKSVSWYQQVLGQGPQFIFQYYEKEERGRGNFPDRFSARQFPNYSSELNVNALLLGDSALYLCASRKDRVGTGELFFGEGSRLTVL.

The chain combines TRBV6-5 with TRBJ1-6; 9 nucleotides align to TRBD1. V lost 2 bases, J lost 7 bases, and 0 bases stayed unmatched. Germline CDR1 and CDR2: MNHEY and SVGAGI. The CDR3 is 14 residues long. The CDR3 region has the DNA TGTGCCAGCAGTTACGGGACAGGGAATTCACCCCTCCACTTT. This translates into CASSYGTGNSPLHF.

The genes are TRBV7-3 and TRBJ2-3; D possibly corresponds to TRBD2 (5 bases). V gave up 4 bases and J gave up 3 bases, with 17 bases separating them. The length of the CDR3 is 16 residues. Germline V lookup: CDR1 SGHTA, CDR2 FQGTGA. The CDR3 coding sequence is TGTGCCAGCAGCTCCAAGCGGCCAGGACGGACAGATACGCAGTATTTT. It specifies CASSSKRPGRTDTQYF. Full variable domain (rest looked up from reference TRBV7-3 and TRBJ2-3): GAGVSQTPSNKVTEKGKYVELRCDPISGHTALYWYRQSLGQGPEFLIYFQGTGAADDSGLPNDRFFAVRPEGSVSTLKIQRTERGDSAVYLCASSSKRPGRTDTQYFGPGTRLTVL.

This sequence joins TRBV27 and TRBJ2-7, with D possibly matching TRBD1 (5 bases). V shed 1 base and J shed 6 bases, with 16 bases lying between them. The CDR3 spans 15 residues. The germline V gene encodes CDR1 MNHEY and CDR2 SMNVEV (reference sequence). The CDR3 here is CASSLLGVEIGEQYF. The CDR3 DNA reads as TGTGCCAGCAGTTTATTAGGGGTGGAGATCGGCGAGCAGTACTTC.

CDR3 sequence: CATSRDPGGRGTEAFF. In DNA, the CDR3 is TGTGCCACCAGCAGAGATCCAGGGGGCCGCGGCACTGAAGCTTTCTTT. V and J are TRBV15 and TRBJ1-1, with 8 bases aligning to TRBD1. The ends lost 0 bases at V and 4 bases at J; junction bases unmatched: 7. CDR1 is LNHNV and CDR2 is YYDKDF in the germline V gene (reference sequence). CDR3 length: 16 amino acids.

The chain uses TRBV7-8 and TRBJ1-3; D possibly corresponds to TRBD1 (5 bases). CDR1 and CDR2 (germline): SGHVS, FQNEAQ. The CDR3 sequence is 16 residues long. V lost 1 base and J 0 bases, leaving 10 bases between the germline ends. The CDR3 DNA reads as TGTGCCAGCAGCTTAGATGGGGCCTACTCTGGAAACACCATATATTTT. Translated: CASSLDGAYSGNTIYF.

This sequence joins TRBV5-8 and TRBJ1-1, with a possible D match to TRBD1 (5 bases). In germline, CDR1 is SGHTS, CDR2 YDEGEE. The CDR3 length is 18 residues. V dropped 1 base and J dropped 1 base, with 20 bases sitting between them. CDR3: CASSLLLFGGYTNTEAFF. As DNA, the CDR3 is TGTGCCAGCAGCTTGCTTTTATTTGGGGGGTATACGAACACTGAAGCTTTCTTT.

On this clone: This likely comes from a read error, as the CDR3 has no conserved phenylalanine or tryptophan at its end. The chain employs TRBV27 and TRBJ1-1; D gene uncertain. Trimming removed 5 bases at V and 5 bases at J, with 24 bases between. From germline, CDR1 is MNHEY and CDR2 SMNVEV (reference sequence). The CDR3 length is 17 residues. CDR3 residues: CASSHHRPVSEHTEAFL. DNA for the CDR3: TGTGCCAGCAGTCATCACAGACCCGTGTCTGAGCATACTGAAGCTTTCCTT.

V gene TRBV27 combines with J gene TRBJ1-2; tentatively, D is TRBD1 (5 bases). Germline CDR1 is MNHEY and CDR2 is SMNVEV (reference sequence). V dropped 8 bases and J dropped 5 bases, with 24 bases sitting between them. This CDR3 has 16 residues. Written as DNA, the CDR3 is TGTGCCAGCTCGAACTGGGGGGGACGGGAAACTTATGGCTACACCTTC. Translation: CASSNWGGRETYGYTF.